This T cell receptor (beta chain) was retrieved from a study of T cell repertoires in cytomegalovirus infection. The wider study: Carrying CMV and the relevant HLA type showed in public TCR beta signatures.

MiXCR was run by TCRdb on the reads, yielding one entry per CDR3 protein. The sample has some 920,000 distinct CDR3 sequences; roughly a third are singletons. In this sample, this clonotype turned up many times. Its antigen is not known. Trimming took 4 bases from V and 2 from J, leaving 9 bases between them. The CDR3 has 13 residues. Germline V gene lookup returns CDR1 MNHNS and CDR2 SASEGT. General observations from the study: CMV-specific TCR beta clonotypes restricted by HLA-C dominated the ex vivo response.

This clonotype was sampled from a human donor in good health (CMV status not recorded). Some clones in this sample may be carry-over from other donors' samples. The chain uses TRBV6-1 and TRBJ2-7, with D maybe TRBD1 (6 bases). The input for sequencing was cultured CD8+ T cells from PBMCs, taken from culture after CMV antigen stimulation. In DNA, the CDR3 is TGTGCCAGCAGTGTGGGACAACCCTACGAGCAGTACGTC. Translating it yields CASSVGQPYEQYV.